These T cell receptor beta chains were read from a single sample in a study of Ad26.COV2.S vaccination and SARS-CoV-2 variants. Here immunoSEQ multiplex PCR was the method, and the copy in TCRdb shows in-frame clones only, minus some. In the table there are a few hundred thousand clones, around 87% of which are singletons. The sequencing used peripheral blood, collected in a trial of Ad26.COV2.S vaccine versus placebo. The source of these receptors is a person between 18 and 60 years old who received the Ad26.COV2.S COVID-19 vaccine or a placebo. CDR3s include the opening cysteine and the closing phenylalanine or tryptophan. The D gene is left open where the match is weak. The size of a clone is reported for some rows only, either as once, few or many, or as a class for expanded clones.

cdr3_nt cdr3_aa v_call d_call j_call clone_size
TGTGCCAGCAGTACTAACTACAATGAGCAGTTCTTC CASSTNYNEQFF TRBV28 NA TRBJ2-1 NA
TGTGCCAGCAGCCCCGAGAGCGGGGGTACCCCTTCCCAAGAGACCCAGTACTTC CASSPESGGTPSQETQYF TRBV3-1/TRBV3-2 TRBD2 TRBJ2-5 NA
TGTGCCAGTCTCCCGACTAGCGGGGGGGCGTTGGGCGGGGAGCTGTTTTTT CASLPTSGGALGGELFF TRBV19 TRBD2 TRBJ2-2 once
TGTGCCAGCAGTGTCCCCTTACGACAGGGGGCGCGAAACTATGGCTACACCTTC CASSVPLRQGARNYGYTF TRBV6-4 TRBD1 TRBJ1-2 NA
TGTGCCAGCAGCTTAGATGTCAGGGGCGCAGATACGCAGTATTTT CASSLDVRGADTQYF TRBV7-2 NA TRBJ2-3 NA
TGTGCCAGCAGTTACGGGGTGGGTACCGACCAAGAGACCCAGTACTTC CASSYGVGTDQETQYF TRBV6-2/TRBV6-3 NA TRBJ2-5 NA
TGTGCCAGCAGTTACTCGACGACGGTAGATCAGCCCCAGCATTTT CASSYSTTVDQPQHF TRBV6-2/TRBV6-3 NA TRBJ1-5 once
TGTGCCAGCAGCGTAAGCTCCTATAATTCACCCCTCCACTTT CASSVSSYNSPLHF TRBV14 NA TRBJ1-6 NA
TGTGCCAGTACTCCCACCGGGACAGGTTATCAGCCCCAGCATTTT CASTPTGTGYQPQHF TRBV19 TRBD1 TRBJ1-5 NA
TGTGCCAGCAGTTACTCGGAACTTACAGGGGGTGAAAAACTGTTTTTT CASSYSELTGGEKLFF TRBV6-2/TRBV6-3 TRBD1 TRBJ1-4 NA
TGTGCCAGCAGCGTCACGGGGACGAACACCATATATTTT CASSVTGTNTIYF TRBV2 NA TRBJ1-3 once
TGCGCCAGCAGCTGGATGCTAGCGGCTGTCCAGTACTTC CASSWMLAAVQYF TRBV5-1 TRBD2 TRBJ2-5 NA
TGCGCCAGCAGCTTGTCAGGGAGATCCTACGAGCAGTACTTC CASSLSGRSYEQYF TRBV5-1 NA TRBJ2-7 NA
TGTGCCACCAGGGGGGGGATCCGGTACGAGCAGTACTTC CATRGGIRYEQYF TRBV28 NA TRBJ2-7 NA
TGTGCCAGCAGCTTGGTAGCGGGGGGGAGCACAGATACGCAGTATTTT CASSLVAGGSTDTQYF TRBV7-2 TRBD2 TRBJ2-3 NA
TGTGCCAGCAGACCCAGGGGCCTTAGCAATCAGCCCCAGCATTTT CASRPRGLSNQPQHF TRBV6-5 NA TRBJ1-5 once
TGTGCCAGCAGTTACCATGAGACGCAGTATTTT CASSYHETQYF TRBV6-5 NA TRBJ2-3 NA
TGTGCCAGCAGCCAAGATCACACAGGTCGGGACGAGCAGTACTTC CASSQDHTGRDEQYF TRBV4-2 NA TRBJ2-7 NA
TGTGCCAGCAGCTTAAGGCTGGGGGCGAAGGGCACTGAAGCTTTCTTT CASSLRLGAKGTEAFF TRBV7-2 NA TRBJ1-1 NA
TGTGCCAGCAGCGTTGACCCCCCTGGATCGACGGGGGGCTACACCTTC CASSVDPPGSTGGYTF TRBV5-8 NA TRBJ1-2 NA
TGTGCCAGCAGCGTAGAGCCGGCTCCGAATACTGAAGCTTTCTTT CASSVEPAPNTEAFF TRBV9 NA TRBJ1-1 NA
TGCGCCAGCAGCTTCAGGAGGAGCACAGATACGCAGTATTTT CASSFRRSTDTQYF TRBV5-1 NA TRBJ2-3 NA
TGTGCCAGCAGTTACCTGACCGGGGAGCTGTTTTTT CASSYLTGELFF TRBV7-2 NA TRBJ2-2 NA
TGCGCCAGCAGCCCCACGGCGCGGGGAAACCAAGAGACCCAGTACTTC CASSPTARGNQETQYF TRBV5-1 NA TRBJ2-5 NA
TGTGCCAGCAGCGTAGCAGGGGGCTCGGAAAAACTGTTTTTT CASSVAGGSEKLFF TRBV9 TRBD1 TRBJ1-4 few
TGTGCCAGCAGCCACAGTTCCTCCTACGAGCAGTACTTC CASSHSSSYEQYF TRBV12-3/TRBV12-4 NA TRBJ2-7 NA
TGTGCCAGCAGCGTGAGGACAGGGGGCTATGGCTACACCTTC CASSVRTGGYGYTF TRBV9 TRBD1 TRBJ1-2 NA
TGTGCCAGCAGCTTAGGGGGGGCCGATAATTCACCCCTCCACTTT CASSLGGADNSPLHF TRBV7-9 NA TRBJ1-6 NA
TGTGCCAGCAGCTTAGTCGGGACAGGGCGGGTAGGCAATCAGCCCCAGCATTTT CASSLVGTGRVGNQPQHF TRBV7-2 TRBD1 TRBJ1-5 NA
TGTGCCAGCACTGACAGAAAAGGAAACACCATATATTTT CASTDRKGNTIYF TRBV12-3/TRBV12-4 NA TRBJ1-3 NA
TGTGCCAGCAGTTACAAGGCCTTTAGCTCCTACGAGCAGTACTTC CASSYKAFSSYEQYF TRBV6-5 NA TRBJ2-7 NA
TGCGCCAGCAGCGGCCCATCGGACGGGGGGATCTATGGCTACACCTTC CASSGPSDGGIYGYTF TRBV5-1 NA TRBJ1-2 NA
TGTGCCAGCAGTTTCGTGCCTCATGGCTACACCTTC CASSFVPHGYTF TRBV6-2/TRBV6-3 NA TRBJ1-2 NA
TGTGCCAGTAGTATATGGACAGGGGTCACCGGGGAGCTGTTTTTT CASSIWTGVTGELFF TRBV19 TRBD1 TRBJ2-2 NA
TGTGCCAGTAGTCGGGACCGGAACTATGGCTACACCTTC CASSRDRNYGYTF TRBV19 NA TRBJ1-2 few
TGTGCCAGCAGCTTGTGGGTTTGGGGGGCGCTCCGAGAGACCCAGTACTTC CASSLWVWGALRETQYF TRBV5-6 NA TRBJ2-5 NA